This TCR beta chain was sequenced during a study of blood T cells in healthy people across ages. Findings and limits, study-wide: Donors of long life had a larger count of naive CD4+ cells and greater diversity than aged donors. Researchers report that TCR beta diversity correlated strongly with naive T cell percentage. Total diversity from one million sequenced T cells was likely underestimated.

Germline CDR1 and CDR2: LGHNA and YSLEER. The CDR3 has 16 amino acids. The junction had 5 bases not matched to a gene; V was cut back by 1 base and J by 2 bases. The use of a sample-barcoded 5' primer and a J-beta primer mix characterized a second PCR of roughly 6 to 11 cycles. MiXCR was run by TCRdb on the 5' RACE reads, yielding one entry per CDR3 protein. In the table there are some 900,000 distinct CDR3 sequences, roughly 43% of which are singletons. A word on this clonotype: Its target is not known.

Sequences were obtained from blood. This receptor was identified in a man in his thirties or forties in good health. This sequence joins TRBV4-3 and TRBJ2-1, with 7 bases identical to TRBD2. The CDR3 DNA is TGCGCCAGCAGCCAAGTGGGGAGGGGCACCTACAATGAGCAGTTCTTC. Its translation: CASSQVGRGTYNEQFF.